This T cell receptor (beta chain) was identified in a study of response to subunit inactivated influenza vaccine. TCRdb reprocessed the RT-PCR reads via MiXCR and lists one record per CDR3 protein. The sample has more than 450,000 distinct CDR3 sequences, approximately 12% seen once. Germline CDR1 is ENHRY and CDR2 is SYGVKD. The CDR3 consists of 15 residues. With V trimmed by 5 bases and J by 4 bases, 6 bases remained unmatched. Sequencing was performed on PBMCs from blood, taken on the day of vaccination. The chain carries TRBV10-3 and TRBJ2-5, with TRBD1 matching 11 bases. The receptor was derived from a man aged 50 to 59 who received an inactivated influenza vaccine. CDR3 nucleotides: TGTGCCATCAGTCCCCGGACAGGGGGCTTAGAGACCCAGTACTTC. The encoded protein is CAISPRTGGLETQYF.